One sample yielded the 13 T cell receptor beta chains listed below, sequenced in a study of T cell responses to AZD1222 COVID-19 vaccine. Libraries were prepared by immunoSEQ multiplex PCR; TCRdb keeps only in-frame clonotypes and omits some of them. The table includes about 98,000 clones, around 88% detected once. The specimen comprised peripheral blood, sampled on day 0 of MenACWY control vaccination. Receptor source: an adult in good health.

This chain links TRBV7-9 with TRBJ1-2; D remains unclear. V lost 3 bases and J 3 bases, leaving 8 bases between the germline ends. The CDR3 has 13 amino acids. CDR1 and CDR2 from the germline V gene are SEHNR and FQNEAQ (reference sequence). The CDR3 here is CASSFGQDYGYTF. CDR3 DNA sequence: TGTGCCAGCAGCTTCGGGCAGGACTATGGCTACACCTTC. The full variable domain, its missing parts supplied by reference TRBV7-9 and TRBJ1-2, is DTGVSQNPRHKITKRGQNVTFRCDPISEHNRLYWYRQTLGQGPEFLTYFQNEAQLEKSRLLSDRFSAERPKGSFSTLEIQRTEQGDSAMYLCASSFGQDYGYTFGSGTRLTVV.

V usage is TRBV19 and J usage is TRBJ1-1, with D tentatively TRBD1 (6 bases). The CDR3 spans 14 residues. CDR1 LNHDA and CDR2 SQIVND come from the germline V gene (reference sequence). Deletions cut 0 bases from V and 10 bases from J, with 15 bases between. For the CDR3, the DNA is TGTGCCAGTAGTATAGATCGTCAGGGGTTGAGAGCTTTCTTT. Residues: CASSIDRQGLRAFF.

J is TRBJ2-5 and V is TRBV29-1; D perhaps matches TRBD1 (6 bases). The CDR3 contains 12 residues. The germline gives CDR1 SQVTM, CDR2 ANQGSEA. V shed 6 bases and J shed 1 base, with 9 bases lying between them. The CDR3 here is CSVGDIQETQYF. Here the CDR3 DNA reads TGCAGCGTGGGGGACATCCAAGAGACCCAGTACTTC.

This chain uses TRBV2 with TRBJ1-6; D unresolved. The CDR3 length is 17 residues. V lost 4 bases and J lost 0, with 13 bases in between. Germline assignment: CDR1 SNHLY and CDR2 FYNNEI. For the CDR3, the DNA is TGTGCCAGCAGTGCTGGCAGCAGAAGCTCCTATAATTCACCCCTCCACTTT. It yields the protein CASSAGSRSSYNSPLHF.

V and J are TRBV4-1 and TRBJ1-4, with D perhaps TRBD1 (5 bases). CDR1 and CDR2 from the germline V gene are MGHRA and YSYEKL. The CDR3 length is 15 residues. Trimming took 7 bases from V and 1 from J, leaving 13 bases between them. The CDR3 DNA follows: TGCGCCAGCACTTTGAGGGGAGGAACTAATGAAAAACTGTTTTTT. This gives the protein CASTLRGGTNEKLFF.

CDR3 sequence reads: CASSEGGNRETQYF. In nucleotides, the CDR3 is TGTGCCAGCAGTGAAGGGGGTAACAGGGAGACCCAGTACTTC. The chain is built from TRBV2 and TRBJ2-5; the D gene is possibly TRBD1 (5 bases). The CDR3 totals 14 residues. The germline V gene encodes CDR1 SNHLY and CDR2 FYNNEI. V dropped 1 base and J dropped 5 bases, with 11 bases sitting between them.

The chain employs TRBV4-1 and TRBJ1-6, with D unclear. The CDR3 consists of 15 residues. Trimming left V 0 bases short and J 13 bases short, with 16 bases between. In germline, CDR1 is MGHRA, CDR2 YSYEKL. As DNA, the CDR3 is TGCGCCAGCAGCCAAGATATAACAGATTTCACCCCCCTCCACTTT. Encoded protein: CASSQDITDFTPLHF.

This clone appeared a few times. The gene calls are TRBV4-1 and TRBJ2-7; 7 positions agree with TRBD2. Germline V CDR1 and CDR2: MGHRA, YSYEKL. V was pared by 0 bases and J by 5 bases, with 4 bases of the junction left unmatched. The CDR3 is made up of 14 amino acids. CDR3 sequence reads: CASSQDGLADEQYF. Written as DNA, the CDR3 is TGCGCCAGCAGCCAAGATGGCCTAGCGGACGAGCAGTACTTC.

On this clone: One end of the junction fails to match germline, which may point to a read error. The CDR3 DNA reads TGCGCCAGCAACCAACGGGACATCCCCTACAATGAGCAGTTCTTC. Translating gives CASNQRDIPYNEQFF. The genes are TRBV4-1 and TRBJ2-1; perhaps TRBD1 as D (6 bases). Germline CDR1 reads MGHRA; CDR2 reads YSYEKL. The CDR3 runs to 15 residues.

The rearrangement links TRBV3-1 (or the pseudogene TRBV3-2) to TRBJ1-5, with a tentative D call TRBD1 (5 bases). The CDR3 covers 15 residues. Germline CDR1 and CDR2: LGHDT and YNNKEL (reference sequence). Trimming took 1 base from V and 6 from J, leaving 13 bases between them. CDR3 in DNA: TGTGCCAGCAGCCAAGCTCAGGGAGGTGCTCAGCCCCAGCATTTT. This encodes CASSQAQGGAQPQHF.

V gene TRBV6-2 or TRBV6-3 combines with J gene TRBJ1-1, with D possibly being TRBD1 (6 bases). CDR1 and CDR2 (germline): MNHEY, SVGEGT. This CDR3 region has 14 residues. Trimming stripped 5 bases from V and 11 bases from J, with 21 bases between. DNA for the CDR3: TGTGCCAGCAGTGCACGGACAGATAGTCGTAAGGCTTTCTTT. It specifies CASSARTDSRKAFF.

The CDR3 loop is CASSLGSDIVRYGYTF. The DNA of the CDR3 is TGTGCCAGCAGTTTAGGCAGCGACATTGTGCGCTATGGCTACACCTTC. The chain combines TRBV28 with TRBJ1-2; D is unclear. CDR1 and CDR2 from the germline V gene are MDHEN and SYDVKM. V was pared by 2 bases and J by 4 bases, with 17 bases between. The CDR3 covers 16 residues.

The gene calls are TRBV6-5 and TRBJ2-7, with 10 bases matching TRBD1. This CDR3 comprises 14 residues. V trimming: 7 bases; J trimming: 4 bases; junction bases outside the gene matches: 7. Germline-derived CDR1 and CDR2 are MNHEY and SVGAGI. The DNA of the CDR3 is TGTGCCAGCAAAACTGGACAGGGGGGATACGAGCAGTACTTC. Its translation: CASKTGQGGYEQYF.